Shown below are 12 T cell receptor beta chains from a single sample sequenced in a study of blood T cell repertoires in COVID-19. TCRdb's table, derived via immunoSEQ multiplex PCR, lists solely in-frame clones and lacks some. The table lists almost 200,000 clones, 80% to 90% of them singletons. The sequenced sample consisted of PBMCs or T cells enriched from blood (not recorded which). The receptor source for this set is a young woman who had recovered from COVID-19.

The rearrangement links TRBV7-9 to TRBJ2-6; D not resolved. The V gene lost 1 base and the J gene lost 0 bases, with 4 bases spanning the gap. CDR1 and CDR2 (germline): SEHNR, FQNEAQ (reference sequence). The CDR3 spans 15 residues. CDR3 region: CASSLGGSGANVLTF. CDR3 nucleotides: TGTGCCAGCAGCTTAGGAGGCTCTGGGGCCAACGTCCTGACTTTC.

The genes are TRBV6-5 and TRBJ1-2, with no clear D. V lost 6 bases and J lost 8, with 13 bases in between. The CDR3 totals 12 residues. Germline V gives CDR1 MNHEY, CDR2 SVGAGI. CDR3 nucleotide sequence: TGTGCCAGCAGCCCGAGCGCCGGGGGCTACACCTTC. This codes for CASSPSAGGYTF.

This chain joins TRBV6-5 and TRBJ1-5; tentative D call: TRBD1 (5 bases). V lost 1 base to trimming and J lost 6 bases, with 16 bases between them. The CDR3 extends over 16 amino acids. CDR1 is MNHEY, CDR2 SVGAGI, per germline. CDR3: CASSYLRREEGQPQHF. The CDR3 DNA is TGTGCCAGCAGTTACTTACGCAGGGAGGAGGGTCAGCCCCAGCATTTT.

This clone was seen once. V usage is TRBV18 and J usage is TRBJ1-2; 9 positions agree with TRBD1. This CDR3 region has 13 residues. The junction had 5 bases not matched to a gene; V was cut back by 0 bases and J by 12 bases. In germline, CDR1 is KGHSH, CDR2 LQKENI. The CDR3 DNA reads TGTGCCAGCTCACCACCACAGACAGGGGGACACACCTTC. Amino acids: CASSPPQTGGHTF.

The rearrangement joins TRBV3-1 (or the pseudogene TRBV3-2) to TRBJ2-3; D call uncertain. The ends were cut back, 0 bases at V and 14 bases at J, with 15 bases in the middle. CDR1 LGHDT and CDR2 YNNKEL come from the germline V gene (reference sequence). The CDR3 is 13 amino acids. CDR3 in DNA: TGTGCCAGCAGCCAAGATCCGATCCCCTACTCGTATTTT. Translation gives CASSQDPIPYSYF.

V and J are TRBV28 and TRBJ1-2; 7 bases align to TRBD1. Germline CDR1 and CDR2: MDHEN and SYDVKM. This CDR3 has 13 residues. Trimming removed 10 bases from V and 6 bases from J; junction bases left unmatched: 11. This CDR3 reads CATIKQGINGYTF. Here the CDR3 DNA reads TGTGCCACTATAAAACAGGGGATCAATGGCTACACCTTC.

This chain joins TRBV6-5 and TRBJ1-1, with D uncertain. The CDR3 runs 15 residues. Germline V gene data show CDR1 as MNHEY and CDR2 as SVGAGI. The V gene lost 6 bases and the J gene lost 0 bases, with 14 bases spanning the gap. The CDR3 DNA is TGTGCCAGCAGGGCAGGCCTGGGCATGAACACTGAAGCTTTCTTT. Residues: CASRAGLGMNTEAFF.

As concerns this clone: The junction differs from germline at one of its ends, possibly a read error. The chain recombines TRBV27 with TRBJ2-2, with 10 bases identical to TRBD1. CDR3 length equals 13 residues. Germline CDR1 and CDR2: MNHEY and SMNVEV (reference sequence). The CDR3 region has the DNA TGCGGGACAGGGGATCGGAACACCGGGGAGCTGTTTTTT. The encoded protein is CGTGDRNTGELFF.

This clone has only a few counts. The chain's CDR3 is CSDTRGDGYGYTF. The CDR3, as DNA: TGCAGCGACACCAGGGGGGATGGCTATGGCTACACCTTC. The V gene is TRBV29-1, the J gene TRBJ1-2; TRBD1 aligns across 7 bases. V was pared by 7 bases and J by 4 bases, with 9 bases of the junction left unmatched. Germline CDR1 and CDR2: SQVTM and ANQGSEA. The CDR3 contains 13 residues.

The chain joins TRBV14 to TRBJ2-7; a weak D match, TRBD2 (6 bases). V was trimmed by 4 bases and J by 0 bases, leaving 10 bases between them. Germline CDR1 is SGHDN and CDR2 is FVKESK. The CDR3 has 14 amino acids. The CDR3 region is CASSPGRLSYEQYF. The DNA of the CDR3 is TGTGCCAGCAGCCCGGGGAGGCTCTCCTACGAGCAGTACTTC.

This chain joins TRBV5-4 and TRBJ2-1, with TRBD2 matching 14 bases. The germline V gene encodes CDR1 SGHNT and CDR2 YYREEE (reference sequence). This CDR3 has 17 residues. With 5 bases clipped from V and 0 bases from J, the junction kept 4 bases outside the gene matches. CDR3 bases: TGTGCCAGCAGTGGACTAGCGGGGGGCGCCTCCTACAATGAGCAGTTCTTC. Translation gives CASSGLAGGASYNEQFF.

The chain employs TRBV28 and TRBJ1-5; perhaps TRBD1 as D (5 bases). The length of the CDR3 is 14 residues. Germline-derived CDR1 and CDR2 are MDHEN and SYDVKM. Trimming stripped 7 bases from V and 5 bases from J, with 15 bases between. CDR3 amino acids: CASTRPGGYQPQHF. CDR3 DNA: TGTGCCAGCACCCGCCCGGGGGGGTATCAGCCCCAGCATTTT. The full variable domain, with the rest looked up from reference TRBV28 and TRBJ1-5, is DVKVTQSSRYLVKRTGEKVFLECVQDMDHENMFWYRQDPGLGLRLIYFSYDVKMKEKGDIPEGYSVSREKKERFSLILESASTNQTSMYLCASTRPGGYQPQHFGDGTRLSIL.